Below are 8 T cell receptor beta chains sequenced from a single sample in a study of blood T cells in healthy people across ages. Alongside a J-beta primer mix, a sample-barcoded 5' primer served in a second PCR lasting about 6 to 11 cycles. TCRdb reanalysed the 5' RACE reads using MiXCR and keeps one entry per CDR3 protein. The sample shows hundreds of thousands of distinct CDR3 sequences, about 37% of them seen only once. Sample: blood. These receptors all stem from a man between 18 and 29 years old in good health.

The J gene is TRBJ1-2, the V gene TRBV12-5, with D maybe TRBD1 (6 bases). Trimming shortened V by 2 bases and J by 3 bases, and 19 bases separated the two germline ends. The germline gives CDR1 LGHNT, CDR2 FRNRAP. This CDR3 is 17 amino acids long. CDR3 loop: CASGLLPPGQNDYGYTF. The CDR3 nucleotides read TGTGCTAGTGGTTTGCTACCCCCTGGACAGAACGACTATGGCTACACCTTC. Based on the CDR3 plus reference TRBV12-5 and TRBJ1-2, the full variable domain is DARVTQTPRHKVTEMGQEVTMRCQPILGHNTVFWYRQTMMQGLELLAYFRNRAPLDDSGMPKDRFSAEMPDATLATLKIQPSEPRDSAVYFCASGLLPPGQNDYGYTFGSGTRLTVV.

Details on this clonotype: This may stem from a read error, because a much larger clone lies one nucleotide away. The gene calls are TRBV2 and TRBJ2-4, with D possibly being TRBD2 (5 bases). The DNA end is more similar to TRBJ2-7, so the J call may be wrong. Germline V gene data show CDR1 as SNHLY and CDR2 as FYNNEI. The CDR3 has 16 residues. The CDR3 spells CASTKLLSDTTYEQYF. The CDR3 DNA sequence: TGTGCCAGCACCAAACTCCTTAGCGACACAACCTACGAGCAGTACTTC.

Here the CDR3 reads CASSLAGSGEQFF. The CDR3 DNA follows: TGTGCCAGTAGTTTGGCAGGGTCTGGCGAGCAGTTCTTC. The V and J genes are TRBV19 and TRBJ2-1, with a tentative D call TRBD1 (5 bases). The length of the CDR3 is 13 residues. CDR1 and CDR2 from the germline V gene are LNHDA and SQIVND (reference sequence). The V gene lost 5 bases and the J gene lost 10 bases, with 15 bases spanning the gap.

The J gene is TRBJ2-2, the V gene TRBV6-5, with 8 nucleotides matching TRBD2. The J segment lost 7 bases and the V segment lost 6 bases, leaving 13 bases of the junction unmatched. Germline-derived CDR1 and CDR2 are MNHEY and SVGAGI. The CDR3 loop spans 16 amino acids. CDR3 loop: CASRPGPGGLDGELFF. In nucleotides, the CDR3 is TGTGCCAGCAGGCCCGGTCCGGGGGGGCTTGACGGGGAGCTGTTTTTT.

This clonotype was seen a few times. The rearrangement uses TRBV10-3 and TRBJ1-1, with 11 bases matching TRBD1. CDR3 size: 16 residues. J was trimmed by 4 bases and V by 6 bases; bases with no gene match: 10. CDR1 ENHRY and CDR2 SYGVKD come from the germline V gene. The CDR3 loop reads CAIRVSGTGGSTEAFF. CDR3 nucleotide sequence: TGTGCCATCAGAGTTTCCGGGACAGGGGGAAGCACTGAAGCTTTCTTT.

The chain carries TRBV4-1 and TRBJ1-4; 10 bases are shared with TRBD1. The CDR3 length is 17 residues. CDR1 and CDR2 (germline): MGHRA, YSYEKL. V shed 0 bases and J 0 bases; nucleotides not matched to a gene: 1. CDR3 nucleotides: TGCGCCAGCAGCCAAGAAGGGACAGGGGCAACTAATGAAAAACTGTTTTTT. Amino acid sequence: CASSQEGTGATNEKLFF.

Note on this clonotype: One junction end does not reproduce the germline sequence, and a read error may be involved. The chain uses TRBV6-1 and TRBJ2-7, with D possibly being TRBD1 (6 bases). The CDR3 spans 13 residues. Germline V CDR1 and CDR2: MNHNS, SASEGT. The CDR3 loop reads CAGRGEVSYEQYF. The CDR3 DNA sequence: TGTGCCGGCAGGGGTGAAGTCTCCTACGAGCAGTACTTC.

This clonotype was counted between two and nine times. J is TRBJ1-6 and V is TRBV29-1; 7 nucleotides align to TRBD1. With 6 bases clipped from V and 7 bases from J, the junction kept 9 bases outside the gene matches. This CDR3 is built from 14 residues. Germline-derived CDR1 and CDR2 are SQVTM and ANQGSEA. CDR3 residues: CSVATGSGNSPLHF. The CDR3 bases are TGCAGCGTAGCGACAGGGTCGGGCAATTCACCCCTCCACTTT.